Below, 27 T cell receptor beta chains from the same sample are listed, as sequenced in a study of shared clonotypes between healthy human individuals. TCRdb keeps only in-frame clones here, not all; method: immunoSEQ multiplex PCR. The data show about 1.1 million clones, with around 82% seen just once and approximately 0.5% held by the top ten. Sequences were obtained from memory CD4+ T cells from PBMCs. Sample subset: CD45RA-negative fraction. These receptor sequences come from a young man in good health. Some clones in this sample may be carry-over from other donors' samples.

This clone was observed at least ten times. The V call is TRBV5-1, the J call TRBJ2-1; D might be TRBD1 or TRBD2, each matching 5 bases. V was cut by 1 base and J by 2 bases, with 13 bases left in between. The CDR3 spans 16 residues. The germline gives CDR1 SGHRS, CDR2 YFSETQ. The CDR3 spells CASSLSVRETYNEQFF. The CDR3 nucleotides read TGCGCCAGCAGCTTGTCTGTCAGGGAGACCTACAATGAGCAGTTCTTC.

The chain combines TRBV30 with TRBJ1-2, with a possible D match to TRBD1 (5 bases). Germline assignment: CDR1 GTSNPN and CDR2 SVGIG (reference sequence). The CDR3 contains 15 residues. Trimming removed 4 bases at V and 4 bases at J, with 19 bases between. For the CDR3, the DNA is TGTGCCTGGAAAAGGGACTTTCGGGGGGGCTATGGCTACACCTTC. Translated: CAWKRDFRGGYGYTF. Using reference TRBV30 and TRBJ1-2 for the parts outside the CDR3, the full variable domain is SQTIHQWPATLVQPVGSPLSLECTVEGTSNPNLYWYRQAAGRGLQLLFYSVGIGQISSEVPQNLSASRPQDRQFILSSKKLLLSDSGFYLCAWKRDFRGGYGYTFGSGTRLTVV.

V usage is TRBV6-5 and J usage is TRBJ1-1; D is unresolved. CDR3 length: 11 residues. V was shortened by 6 bases and J by 8 bases, with 10 bases between the two germline ends. Germline V CDR1 and CDR2: MNHEY, SVGAGI. The CDR3 nucleotides are TGTGCCAGCAGAGTAGGGCCGGAAGCTTTCTTT. This encodes CASRVGPEAFF.

This clone was seen only a few times. The genes are TRBV14 and TRBJ1-1; D is possibly TRBD1 (5 bases). Between the trimmed V and J ends, which lost 4 bases and 2 bases, there was a span of 8 bases. Germline loops: CDR1 SGHDN, CDR2 FVKESK. CDR3 size: 13 residues. This CDR3 reads CASSPGLNTEAFF. As DNA, the CDR3 is TGTGCCAGCAGCCCAGGGTTAAACACTGAAGCTTTCTTT.

This chain uses TRBV2 with TRBJ1-5; D gene uncertain. Germline assignment: CDR1 SNHLY and CDR2 FYNNEI. V dropped 8 bases and J dropped 2 bases, with 16 bases sitting between them. The CDR3 totals 15 residues. CDR3: CASSRTLSGNQPQHF. The CDR3 coding sequence is TGTGCCAGCTCCCGGACCCTCTCGGGCAATCAGCCCCAGCATTTT.

The V and J genes are TRBV7-9 and TRBJ2-1, with 8 bases aligning to TRBD2. Germline assignment: CDR1 SEHNR and CDR2 FQNEAQ (reference sequence). With 3 bases clipped from V and 6 bases from J, the junction kept 10 bases outside the gene matches. CDR3 length equals 16 residues. CDR3 protein: CASSLMTSVPINEQFF. The CDR3 coding sequence is TGTGCCAGCAGCTTGATGACTAGCGTGCCCATCAATGAGCAGTTCTTC.

The chain combines TRBV7-2 with TRBJ1-2; D is unclear. This CDR3 contains 13 residues. The V gene's germline CDR1 is SGHTA and CDR2 FQGNSA. V lost 3 bases, J lost 8 bases, and 13 bases lay in between. The chain's CDR3 is CASSFDRTGGYTF. The CDR3 nucleotides read TGTGCCAGCAGCTTCGACCGGACGGGGGGCTACACCTTC.

V usage is TRBV9 and J usage is TRBJ2-7, with 7 bases matching TRBD2. J lost 7 bases, V lost 4 bases, and 20 bases had no gene match. Germline V gives CDR1 SGDLS, CDR2 YYNGEE. CDR3 length equals 17 residues. The CDR3 sequence: CASSPRGVLAAQAEQYF. The CDR3 bases are TGTGCCAGCAGCCCAAGAGGCGTCCTAGCGGCCCAAGCGGAGCAGTACTTC. Filled out from reference TRBV9 and TRBJ2-7, the complete variable domain reads DSGVTQTPKHLITATGQRVTLRCSPRSGDLSVYWYQQSLDQGLQFLIQYYNGEERAKGNILERFSAQQFPDLHSELNLSSLELGDSALYFCASSPRGVLAAQAEQYFGPGTRLTVT.

The chain joins TRBV7-3 to TRBJ2-3; the D call may be TRBD1 or TRBD2 (5 bases each). From germline, CDR1 is SGHTA and CDR2 FQGTGA. CDR3 length equals 13 residues. V lost 8 bases, J lost 2 bases, and 11 bases lay in between. In DNA form, the CDR3 reads TGTGCCAGCCCCGGGGACGTCACAGATACGCAGTATTTT. Its protein is CASPGDVTDTQYF.

This chain links TRBV7-9 with TRBJ2-7, with unresolved D. Trimming pared 6 bases from V and 3 bases from J, leaving 9 bases between. This CDR3 comprises 12 residues. CDR1 SEHNR and CDR2 FQNEAQ come from the germline V gene (reference sequence). In DNA form, the CDR3 reads TGTGCCAGCAGTTTGACCATCTACGAGCAGTACTTC. It is translated as CASSLTIYEQYF.

The chain combines TRBV5-6 with TRBJ1-1; the D is unclear. Trimming pared 0 bases from V and 0 bases from J, leaving 9 bases between. Germline CDR1 is SGHDT and CDR2 is YYEEEE. The CDR3 spans 15 residues. This CDR3 reads CASSLAGGVNTEAFF. The CDR3 coding sequence is TGTGCCAGCAGCTTGGCGGGAGGAGTGAACACTGAAGCTTTCTTT.

Comment on this clone: This may arise from a read error, as a much more abundant clone is one base away. The same CDR3 is also encoded by other DNA sequences in this sample. The J gene is TRBJ1-1, the V gene TRBV7-3; TRBD1 matches 7 bases. J lost 3 bases, V lost 3 bases, and 1 base had no gene match. This CDR3 comprises 13 residues. The germline V gene has CDR1 SGHTA and CDR2 FQGTGA. The CDR3 sequence: CASSFQGDTEAFF. The CDR3 DNA sequence: TGTGCCAGCAGCTTTCAGGGGGACACTGAAGCTTTCTTT.

This sequence joins TRBV7-2 and TRBJ2-7; perhaps TRBD1 as D (6 bases). The V end lost 7 bases, the J end lost 4 bases, and 17 bases lay between the germline ends. In germline, CDR1 is SGHTA, CDR2 FQGNSA. The CDR3 spans 14 residues. In nucleotides, the CDR3 is TGTGCCAGCACCAAGGGGGTTGAGATTTACGAGCAGTACTTC. This sequence encodes CASTKGVEIYEQYF.

The sample holds one count of this clone. V is TRBV20-1 and J is TRBJ2-1; D remains unclear. V was trimmed by 6 bases and J by 9 bases, leaving 12 bases between them. Per germline, CDR1 DFQATT and CDR2 SNEGSKA (reference sequence). There are 11 residues in the CDR3. The CDR3 sequence: CSAPASREQFF. In DNA form, the CDR3 reads TGCAGTGCCCCTGCGTCCCGTGAGCAGTTCTTC.

This clone occurred a few times. J is TRBJ1-5 and V is TRBV2; D gene ambiguous. This CDR3 spans 15 amino acids. Trimming stripped 3 bases from V and 2 bases from J, with 11 bases between. Germline assignment: CDR1 SNHLY and CDR2 FYNNEI. The CDR3 protein is CASSDEGFGNQPQHF. DNA of the CDR3: TGTGCCAGCAGTGATGAGGGCTTTGGCAATCAGCCCCAGCATTTT.

The chain is built from TRBV30 and TRBJ2-7; D might be TRBD2 (6 bases). Germline values: CDR1 GTSNPN, CDR2 SVGIG (reference sequence). The CDR3 loop spans 14 amino acids. V was clipped by 1 base and J by 3 bases, with 13 bases between them. CDR3 in amino acids: CAWSGGDGVYEQYF. In DNA form, the CDR3 reads TGTGCCTGGAGTGGGGGGGACGGAGTCTACGAGCAGTACTTC.

This clone was detected many times. The J gene is TRBJ2-5, the V gene TRBV19, with TRBD2 matching over 10 bases. Germline assignment: CDR1 LNHDA and CDR2 SQIVND (reference sequence). V shed 3 bases, J shed 5 bases, and the junction held 3 bases outside the gene matches. This CDR3 region has 14 residues. CDR3 in amino acids: CASSIRLAGETQYF. CDR3 sequence (DNA): TGTGCCAGTAGTATCCGACTAGCGGGCGAGACCCAGTACTTC.

CDR3 loop: CAWSERQGLYEQYF. The DNA for the CDR3 is TGTGCCTGGAGCGAACGACAGGGGCTCTACGAGCAGTACTTC. This chain joins TRBV30 and TRBJ2-7; 8 bases match TRBD1. The germline V gene encodes CDR1 GTSNPN and CDR2 SVGIG (reference sequence). The CDR3 runs 14 residues. V lost 3 bases to trimming and J lost 3 bases; unmatched junction nucleotides: 7.

The chain has TRBV2 and TRBJ2-1; D possibly uses TRBD1 or TRBD2 (5 bases each). CDR3 length: 14 amino acids. V lost 6 bases to trimming and J lost 5 bases, with 14 bases between them. Looked up from germline, CDR1 is SNHLY and CDR2 is FYNNEI. The CDR3 protein is CASSAVSGHNEQFF. The CDR3 nucleotides read TGTGCCAGCAGCGCGGTTTCGGGACACAATGAGCAGTTCTTC. The full variable domain, rest sourced from reference TRBV2 and TRBJ2-1, is EPEVTQTPSHQVTQMGQEVILRCVPISNHLYFYWYRQILGQKVEFLVSFYNNEISEKSEIFDDQFSVERPDGSNFTLKIRSTKLEDSAMYFCASSAVSGHNEQFFGPGTRLTVL.

The gene calls are TRBV5-1 and TRBJ2-3, with 10 bases identical to TRBD2. The CDR3 is made up of 15 amino acids. Germline assignment: CDR1 SGHRS and CDR2 YFSETQ. With V trimmed by 4 bases and J by 2 bases, 4 bases remained unmatched. CDR3 in amino acids: CASSQGLAYTDTQYF. The CDR3 DNA is TGCGCCAGCAGCCAGGGACTAGCGTACACAGATACGCAGTATTTT.

The chain couples TRBV7-9 to TRBJ1-4; perhaps TRBD1 as D (5 bases). The CDR3 is made up of 16 amino acids. V was cut by 3 bases and J by 2 bases, with 13 bases left in between. The V gene's germline CDR1 is SEHNR and CDR2 FQNEAQ (reference sequence). DNA for the CDR3: TGTGCCAGCAGCTTGTGGAGGGGTGAGACTAATGAAAAACTGTTTTTT. This gives the protein CASSLWRGETNEKLFF.

A remark on this clone: The sample holds other DNA sequences that translate to the same CDR3. The J gene is TRBJ2-5, the V gene TRBV14; D gene ambiguous. The V end was cut by 3 bases, the J end by 4 bases, with 3 bases between. Germline lookup yields CDR1 SGHDN and CDR2 FVKESK. The CDR3 covers 11 residues. Here the CDR3 DNA reads TGTGCCAGCAGCCATGGAGAGACCCAGTACTTC. It codes for CASSHGETQYF.

The CDR3 loop reads CASSQSSIASYEQYF. DNA of the CDR3: TGTGCCAGCAGCCAATCCTCGATAGCCTCCTACGAGCAGTACTTC. The V call is TRBV14, the J call TRBJ2-7, with D uncertain. The CDR3 consists of 15 residues. Germline loops: CDR1 SGHDN, CDR2 FVKESK. Trimming took off 2 bases at V and 0 bases at J, with 11 bases between the two ends.

The rearrangement joins TRBV2 to TRBJ1-1; maybe TRBD1 (5 bases). Germline-derived CDR1 and CDR2 are SNHLY and FYNNEI. Deletions cut 5 bases from V and 5 bases from J, with 12 bases between. CDR3 length: 13 residues. CDR3 protein: CASSSARVTEAFF. In nucleotides, the CDR3 is TGTGCCAGCAGTTCAGCCAGGGTTACTGAAGCTTTCTTT.

The chain employs TRBV7-3 and TRBJ2-1; 8 bases agree with TRBD2. The CDR3 covers 16 residues. Germline CDR1 is SGHTA and CDR2 is FQGTGA. Trimming removed 7 bases from V and 5 bases from J; junction bases left unmatched: 13. The CDR3 DNA sequence: TGTGCCAGCACCAGAACGCCGGGACTAGGGGACAATGAGCAGTTCTTC. This translates into CASTRTPGLGDNEQFF.

The chain carries TRBV20-1 and TRBJ2-7; no firm D call. V was trimmed by 2 bases and J by 5 bases, leaving 7 bases between them. The CDR3 sequence is 11 residues long. CDR1 and CDR2 from the germline V gene are DFQATT and SNEGSKA (reference sequence). DNA for the CDR3: TGCAGTGCTAGACGCGTTGACGAGCAGTACTTC. Amino acids: CSARRVDEQYF.

The chain carries TRBV5-1 and TRBJ2-5; 11 bases are a match to TRBD2. The J segment lost 2 bases and the V segment lost 8 bases, leaving 14 bases of the junction unmatched. CDR1 is SGHRS and CDR2 is YFSETQ in the germline V gene. This CDR3 spans 17 amino acids. CDR3 residues: CARVAGGPNLSQETQYF. DNA for the CDR3: TGCGCCAGAGTAGCGGGAGGGCCGAATTTGTCTCAAGAGACCCAGTACTTC.